This entry describes one T cell receptor beta chain. The antigen remains undetermined. Using RNA transcripts as the source, TCR beta CDR3 regions were amplified. Carried out on the TCR CDR3, a first-round RT-PCR used the HTBI primer set. MiXCR, run by TCRdb on the multiplex PCR reads, gives a single entry per CDR3 protein. The data contain 380,000 or so distinct CDR3 sequences, about 18% of them singletons. The CDR3 is 18 amino acids. V shed 2 bases and J 5 bases; nucleotides not matched to a gene: 17. In germline, CDR1 is LNHNV, CDR2 YYDKDF (reference sequence). This sample was included in a study of T cells in Graves' hyperthyroidism and ophthalmopathy. Study observations and caveats: Ophthalmopathy and stable hyperthyroidism were separated by a 13 V-J model. Most thyroid clonotypes expanded above 0.001 were also detected in blood.

Patients aged 18 to 65 with hyperthyroidism were newly diagnosed, with duration under 2 months. The authors took PBMCs from 8 to 10 ml fresh peripheral blood. Input material: blood. The TCR comes from a woman younger than 35 with Graves' hyperthyroidism. The chain employs TRBV15 and TRBJ2-5; 7 bases fit TRBD2. This chain's CDR3 is CATSRSPLGEGPSETQYF. The CDR3 nucleotides are TGTGCCACCAGCAGATCCCCTCTCGGGGAGGGGCCCAGCGAGACCCAGTACTTC.